Listed below are T cell receptor beta chains from one sample, sequenced in a study of CD8+CD57+ T cells in acquired aplastic anemia. TCRdb reprocessed the reads via MiXCR and lists one record per CDR3 protein. The sample records around 290,000 distinct CDR3 sequences, about 50% being singletons. Sequencing used sorted CD4+, CD8+, or CD8+CD57+ T cells (not recorded which) from PBMCs. The receptor set was obtained from a human donor with aplastic anemia. CDR3s include the opening cysteine and the closing phenylalanine or tryptophan. Each record gives: clone size, J gene, D gene, V gene, CDR3 protein, CDR3 DNA. The D gene is left open where the match is weak. Only some rows state a clone size, as once, few, many or a class for expanded clones.

clone size: few
J gene: TRBJ1-2
D gene: .
V gene: TRBV10-3
CDR3 protein: CAISESNGDYGYTF
CDR3 DNA: TGTGCCATCAGTGAGTCGAATGGAGACTATGGCTACACCTTC

clone size: few
J gene: TRBJ2-3
D gene: TRBD2
V gene: TRBV20-1
CDR3 protein: CSAIHLKERGSTTDTQYF
CDR3 DNA: TGCAGTGCTATTCACCTCAAAGAGCGGGGGAGTACCACAGATACGCAGTATTTT

clone size: .
J gene: TRBJ1-6
D gene: TRBD1
V gene: TRBV25-1
CDR3 protein: CASSAGGNSPLHF
CDR3 DNA: TGTGCCAGCAGCGCAGGGGGGAATTCACCCCTCCACTTT

clone size: .
J gene: TRBJ2-1
D gene: .
V gene: TRBV12-3/TRBV12-4
CDR3 protein: CASSFMAHEQFF
CDR3 DNA: TGTGCCAGCAGTTTTATGGCCCATGAGCAGTTCTTC

clone size: .
J gene: TRBJ1-2
D gene: .
V gene: TRBV12-5
CDR3 protein: CASGFVPELGYGYTF
CDR3 DNA: TGTGCTAGTGGTTTCGTCCCCGAATTGGGCTATGGCTACACCTTC

clone size: .
J gene: TRBJ1-1
D gene: .
V gene: TRBV6-6
CDR3 protein: CASSEAPVGRTEAFF
CDR3 DNA: TGTGCCAGCAGTGAAGCGCCAGTAGGTCGCACTGAAGCTTTCTTT

clone size: .
J gene: TRBJ1-6
D gene: TRBD1
V gene: TRBV6-4
CDR3 protein: CASSEDRGASPLHF
CDR3 DNA: TGTGCCAGCAGTGAAGACAGGGGGGCTTCACCCCTCCACTTT

clone size: .
J gene: TRBJ2-7
D gene: TRBD1
V gene: TRBV7-2
CDR3 protein: CASSLVTGQGYEQYF
CDR3 DNA: TGTGCCAGCAGCTTAGTCACGGGACAGGGCTACGAGCAGTACTTC

clone size: few
J gene: TRBJ2-7
D gene: TRBD2
V gene: TRBV7-2
CDR3 protein: CASAETGTSPREYF
CDR3 DNA: TGTGCCAGCGCCGAAACCGGGACTAGTCCGAGGGAGTACTTC

clone size: once
J gene: TRBJ2-7
D gene: TRBD2
V gene: TRBV7-8
CDR3 protein: CASSLRATGTSGSEDEQYF
CDR3 DNA: TGTGCCAGCAGCTTAAGGGCCACTGGGACTAGCGGGAGTGAGGACGAGCAGTACTTC

clone size: .
J gene: TRBJ1-2
D gene: .
V gene: TRBV7-9
CDR3 protein: CASSLGRRYGYTF
CDR3 DNA: TGTGCCAGCAGCTTAGGCCGGCGATATGGCTACACCTTC

clone size: .
J gene: TRBJ2-3
D gene: TRBD1
V gene: TRBV19
CDR3 protein: CASRRGQGADTQYF
CDR3 DNA: TGTGCCAGTAGAAGGGGACAGGGGGCAGATACGCAGTATTTT

clone size: few
J gene: TRBJ2-2
D gene: .
V gene: TRBV9
CDR3 protein: CASSAPRGAANTGELFF
CDR3 DNA: TGTGCCAGCAGCGCCCCAAGGGGGGCAGCGAACACCGGGGAGCTGTTTTTT

clone size: once
J gene: TRBJ1-1
D gene: .
V gene: TRBV19
CDR3 protein: CASSHRDNTEAFF
CDR3 DNA: TGTGCCAGTAGTCACAGGGACAACACTGAAGCTTTCTTT

clone size: few
J gene: TRBJ2-3
D gene: TRBD2
V gene: TRBV18
CDR3 protein: CASSPASGNTDTQYF
CDR3 DNA: TGTGCCAGCTCACCAGCTAGCGGGAACACAGATACGCAGTATTTT

clone size: .
J gene: TRBJ2-2
D gene: TRBD2
V gene: TRBV9
CDR3 protein: CASSFGLAGGTGELFF
CDR3 DNA: TGTGCCAGCAGCTTCGGACTAGCGGGAGGGACCGGGGAGCTGTTTTTT

clone size: many
J gene: TRBJ1-2
D gene: .
V gene: TRBV7-9
CDR3 protein: CASSLGVAGHYGYTF
CDR3 DNA: TGTGCCAGCAGCTTAGGCGTGGCAGGGCACTATGGCTACACCTTC

clone size: .
J gene: TRBJ2-7
D gene: .
V gene: TRBV2
CDR3 protein: CASSEGVGSYEQYF
CDR3 DNA: TGTGCCAGCAGTGAGGGAGTAGGGTCCTACGAGCAGTACTTC

clone size: .
J gene: TRBJ2-7
D gene: .
V gene: TRBV12-3/TRBV12-4
CDR3 protein: CASSLSSSYEQYF
CDR3 DNA: TGTGCCAGCAGTTTAAGTAGCTCCTACGAGCAGTACTTC

clone size: many
J gene: TRBJ1-1
D gene: TRBD1
V gene: TRBV6-2/TRBV6-3
CDR3 protein: CASTVQGGRTEAFF
CDR3 DNA: TGTGCCAGCACCGTACAGGGGGGCAGGACTGAAGCTTTCTTT

clone size: .
J gene: TRBJ2-3
D gene: TRBD2
V gene: TRBV7-9
CDR3 protein: CASSYTSGRERGTQYF
CDR3 DNA: TGTGCCAGCAGCTATACTAGCGGGAGAGAACGTGGGACGCAGTATTTT

clone size: .
J gene: TRBJ1-4
D gene: .
V gene: TRBV25-1
CDR3 protein: CASSETGITNEKLFF
CDR3 DNA: TGTGCCAGCAGTGAAACTGGGATAACTAATGAAAAACTGTTTTTT

clone size: many
J gene: TRBJ2-7
D gene: .
V gene: TRBV20-1
CDR3 protein: CSARDNYLGQEQYF
CDR3 DNA: TGCAGTGCTAGAGATAACTATTTAGGACAAGAGCAGTACTTC

clone size: .
J gene: TRBJ2-7
D gene: .
V gene: TRBV24-1
CDR3 protein: CATSDSPPGGYYEQYF
CDR3 DNA: TGTGCCACCAGTGATTCCCCCCCCGGAGGCTACTACGAGCAGTACTTC

clone size: many
J gene: TRBJ2-7
D gene: TRBD2
V gene: TRBV28
CDR3 protein: CASTSGGLVKSYYEQYF
CDR3 DNA: TGTGCCAGCACTTCGGGGGGGCTGGTCAAGTCCTACTACGAGCAGTACTTC

clone size: .
J gene: TRBJ2-3
D gene: .
V gene: TRBV2
CDR3 protein: CASISSESTDTQYF
CDR3 DNA: TGTGCCAGCATCTCCAGCGAGAGCACAGATACGCAGTATTTT

clone size: .
J gene: TRBJ1-2
D gene: .
V gene: TRBV10-2
CDR3 protein: CASSDPGEIWWGYTF
CDR3 DNA: TGCGCCAGCAGTGACCCGGGCGAGATATGGTGGGGCTACACCTTC

clone size: .
J gene: TRBJ1-1
D gene: TRBD1
V gene: TRBV24-1
CDR3 protein: CATSDLGPTGITEAFF
CDR3 DNA: TGTGCCACCAGTGATTTAGGACCGACAGGGATCACTGAAGCTTTCTTT

clone size: .
J gene: TRBJ1-3
D gene: TRBD1
V gene: TRBV15
CDR3 protein: CATSKDRVIASGNTIYF
CDR3 DNA: TGTGCCACCAGCAAGGACAGGGTCATCGCCTCTGGAAACACCATATATTTT

clone size: .
J gene: TRBJ1-1
D gene: .
V gene: TRBV20-1
CDR3 protein: CSASSTGYRAFF
CDR3 DNA: TGCAGTGCTAGCTCTACAGGGTATAGGGCTTTCTTT

clone size: .
J gene: TRBJ1-2
D gene: .
V gene: TRBV7-9
CDR3 protein: CASSSDPYSYGYTF
CDR3 DNA: TGTGCCAGCAGCTCGGACCCTTACTCCTATGGCTACACCTTC

clone size: .
J gene: TRBJ2-7
D gene: TRBD1
V gene: TRBV24-1
CDR3 protein: CATSDPGTGTYEQYF
CDR3 DNA: TGTGCCACCAGTGATCCCGGGACAGGAACCTACGAGCAGTACTTC

clone size: many
J gene: TRBJ2-7
D gene: TRBD1
V gene: TRBV5-8
CDR3 protein: CASSARQGAVHEQYF
CDR3 DNA: TGTGCCAGCAGCGCCCGACAGGGTGCGGTCCACGAGCAGTACTTC

clone size: .
J gene: TRBJ1-5
D gene: .
V gene: TRBV24-1
CDR3 protein: CATSDLWPGWQPQHF
CDR3 DNA: TGTGCCACCAGTGATTTGTGGCCAGGGTGGCAGCCCCAGCATTTT

clone size: .
J gene: TRBJ2-3
D gene: TRBD2
V gene: TRBV11-2
CDR3 protein: CASSLAISGRAVNEQYF
CDR3 DNA: TGTGCCAGCAGCTTAGCCATTAGCGGGAGGGCCGTAAATGAGCAGTATTTT

clone size: .
J gene: TRBJ2-2
D gene: .
V gene: TRBV24-1
CDR3 protein: CATSTGPGELFF
CDR3 DNA: TGTGCCACCAGTACGGGTCCCGGGGAGCTGTTTTTT

clone size: many
J gene: TRBJ2-2
D gene: .
V gene: TRBV7-6
CDR3 protein: CASSLRQGMNTGELFF
CDR3 DNA: TGTGCCAGCAGCTTACGTCAGGGTATGAACACCGGGGAGCTGTTTTTT

clone size: many
J gene: TRBJ2-7
D gene: TRBD2
V gene: TRBV2
CDR3 protein: CASSKTGTSGGYEQYF
CDR3 DNA: TGTGCCAGCAGTAAAACCGGGACTAGCGGGGGTTACGAGCAGTACTTC

clone size: .
J gene: TRBJ2-4
D gene: TRBD2
V gene: TRBV7-8
CDR3 protein: CASSLVGLAEAKNIQYF
CDR3 DNA: TGTGCCAGCAGCTTAGTCGGACTAGCGGAAGCCAAAAACATTCAGTACTTC

clone size: .
J gene: TRBJ2-1
D gene: .
V gene: TRBV20-1
CDR3 protein: CSARDLENEQFF
CDR3 DNA: TGCAGTGCTAGAGATTTAGAAAATGAGCAGTTCTTC

clone size: .
J gene: TRBJ2-1
D gene: .
V gene: TRBV5-5
CDR3 protein: CASSRVNRGNEQFF
CDR3 DNA: TGTGCCAGCAGCAGGGTAAATCGGGGCAATGAGCAGTTCTTC

clone size: .
J gene: TRBJ2-5
D gene: .
V gene: TRBV7-9
CDR3 protein: CASSSRLGGETQYF
CDR3 DNA: TGTGCTAGCAGCTCTCGACTAGGGGGAGAGACCCAGTACTTC

clone size: .
J gene: TRBJ1-6
D gene: .
V gene: TRBV19
CDR3 protein: CASTGGSYNSPLHF
CDR3 DNA: TGTGCCAGTACAGGAGGCTCCTATAATTCACCCCTCCACTTT

clone size: .
J gene: TRBJ2-3
D gene: TRBD1
V gene: TRBV10-3
CDR3 protein: CATVDRGYTDTQYF
CDR3 DNA: TGTGCCACCGTGGACAGGGGGTACACAGATACGCAGTATTTT

clone size: .
J gene: TRBJ2-5
D gene: TRBD1
V gene: TRBV15
CDR3 protein: CATSRRQGARVETQYF
CDR3 DNA: TGTGCCACCAGCAGAAGACAGGGGGCTAGGGTGGAGACCCAGTACTTC

clone size: .
J gene: TRBJ2-7
D gene: .
V gene: TRBV7-9
CDR3 protein: CASSLAATGATYEQYF
CDR3 DNA: TGTGCCAGCAGCTTAGCGGCGACAGGAGCAACCTACGAGCAGTACTTC

clone size: few
J gene: TRBJ1-2
D gene: TRBD1
V gene: TRBV7-9
CDR3 protein: CASSPGTGPGYTF
CDR3 DNA: TGTGCCAGCAGCCCCGGGACAGGACCAGGCTACACCTTC

clone size: many
J gene: TRBJ1-6
D gene: .
V gene: TRBV20-1
CDR3 protein: CSARDPQSSYNSPLHF
CDR3 DNA: TGCAGTGCTAGAGATCCCCAAAGCTCCTATAATTCACCCCTCCACTTT

clone size: .
J gene: TRBJ2-3
D gene: .
V gene: TRBV6-2/TRBV6-3
CDR3 protein: CASRFLWEDTQYF
CDR3 DNA: TGTGCCAGCAGATTCCTATGGGAAGATACGCAGTATTTT

clone size: .
J gene: TRBJ2-1
D gene: .
V gene: TRBV20-1
CDR3 protein: CSARDQGTLGDEQFF
CDR3 DNA: TGCAGTGCTAGAGATCAGGGGACCCTAGGGGATGAGCAGTTCTTC

clone size: .
J gene: TRBJ2-2
D gene: TRBD2
V gene: TRBV20-1
CDR3 protein: CSASREGGTGELFF
CDR3 DNA: TGCAGTGCTAGTCGGGAGGGCGGCACCGGGGAGCTGTTTTTT

clone size: .
J gene: TRBJ2-3
D gene: TRBD1
V gene: TRBV2
CDR3 protein: CATSTGQGAGTDTQYF
CDR3 DNA: TGTGCCACATCTACAGGACAGGGGGCGGGCACAGATACGCAGTATTTT